This TCR beta chain was recovered during a study of molecular identifiers for immune sequencing clone quantification. The overall study: For replicates, RNA isolated from around 20,000 or 99,000 naive CD8 cells was divided into five portions, of which four were sequenced.

This clonotype was picked up a small number of times. One end of the junction does not line up with germline, which may come from a read error. Sorted cells numbering about 20,000 to 1,000,000, with 10%, 30% or 50% RNA, yielded the naive CD8 libraries. Naive CD8 T cells were picked out by sorting for CD8+CD4-CCR7+CD45RA+. The CDR3 covers 13 residues. CDR1 SSHAT and CDR2 FNYEAQ come from the germline V gene (reference sequence). TCR libraries were built in bulk with a published protocol and specific TCR primers. TCRdb recomputed calls from the PCR reads with MiXCR, one row per CDR3 protein. The sample consists of over 550,000 distinct CDR3 sequences, about 25% of them appearing once.

What was sequenced was naive CD8+ T cells from blood, with Jurkat cell RNA spiked in. The subset is: FACS-sorted CD8+CD4-CCR7+CD45RA+ naive T cells. This sequence was found in a human donor in good health. Some libraries in this study had Jurkat cell RNA spiked in. The rearrangement uses TRBV7-7 and TRBJ2-2, with D perhaps TRBD2 (6 bases). CDR3: CASMRDGTGELFF. DNA of the CDR3: TGTGCTAGCATGCGGGATGGTACCGGGGAGCTGTTTTTT.